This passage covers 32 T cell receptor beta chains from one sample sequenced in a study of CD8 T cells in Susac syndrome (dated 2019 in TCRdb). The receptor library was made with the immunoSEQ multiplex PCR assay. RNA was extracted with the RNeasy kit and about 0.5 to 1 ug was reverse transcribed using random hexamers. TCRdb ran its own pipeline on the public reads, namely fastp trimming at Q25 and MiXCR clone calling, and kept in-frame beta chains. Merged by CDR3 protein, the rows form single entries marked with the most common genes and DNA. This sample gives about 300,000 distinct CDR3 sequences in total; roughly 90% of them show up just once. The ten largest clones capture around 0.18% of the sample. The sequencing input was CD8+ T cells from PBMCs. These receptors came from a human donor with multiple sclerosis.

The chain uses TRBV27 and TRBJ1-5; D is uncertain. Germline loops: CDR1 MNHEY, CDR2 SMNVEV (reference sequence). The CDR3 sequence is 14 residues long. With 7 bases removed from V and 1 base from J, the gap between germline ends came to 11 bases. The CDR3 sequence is CASNGFGSNQPQHF. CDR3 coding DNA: TGTGCCAGCAATGGGTTCGGGAGCAATCAGCCCCAGCATTTT.

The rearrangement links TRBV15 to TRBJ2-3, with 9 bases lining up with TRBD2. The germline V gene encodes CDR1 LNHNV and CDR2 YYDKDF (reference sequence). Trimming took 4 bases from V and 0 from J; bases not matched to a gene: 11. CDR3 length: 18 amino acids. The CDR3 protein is CATSTLPLAGTSTDTQYF. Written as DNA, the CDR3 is TGTGCCACCAGCACCCTGCCCCTAGCGGGAACTAGCACAGATACGCAGTATTTT.

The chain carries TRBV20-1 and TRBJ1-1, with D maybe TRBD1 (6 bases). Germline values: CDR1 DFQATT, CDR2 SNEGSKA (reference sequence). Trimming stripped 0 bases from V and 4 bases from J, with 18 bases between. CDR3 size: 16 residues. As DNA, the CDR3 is TGCAGTGCTAGAGATCGTATAACAGGGTATAGCACTGAAGCTTTCTTT. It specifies CSARDRITGYSTEAFF.

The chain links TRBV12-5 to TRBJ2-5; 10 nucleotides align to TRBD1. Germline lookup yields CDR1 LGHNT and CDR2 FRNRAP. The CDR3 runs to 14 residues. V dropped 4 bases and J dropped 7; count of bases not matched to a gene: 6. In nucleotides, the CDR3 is TGTGCTAGTGGTTACGGGACAGGGGCAGTGACCCAGTACTTC. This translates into CASGYGTGAVTQYF.

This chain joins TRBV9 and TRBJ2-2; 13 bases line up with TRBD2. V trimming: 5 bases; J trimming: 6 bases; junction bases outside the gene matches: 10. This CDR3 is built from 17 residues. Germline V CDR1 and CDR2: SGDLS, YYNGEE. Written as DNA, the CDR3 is TGTGCCAGCAGAGGGGGAGGGACTAGCGGGACGGCCGGGGAGCTGTTTTTT. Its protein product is CASRGGGTSGTAGELFF. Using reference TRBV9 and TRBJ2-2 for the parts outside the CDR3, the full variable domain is DSGVTQTPKHLITATGQRVTLRCSPRSGDLSVYWYQQSLDQGLQFLIQYYNGEERAKGNILERFSAQQFPDLHSELNLSSLELGDSALYFCASRGGGTSGTAGELFFGEGSRLTVL.

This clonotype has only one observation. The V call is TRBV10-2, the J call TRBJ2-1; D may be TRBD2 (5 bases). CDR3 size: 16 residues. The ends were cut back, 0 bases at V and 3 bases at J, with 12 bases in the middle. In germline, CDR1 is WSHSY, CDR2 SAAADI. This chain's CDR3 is CASSESRGEFYNEQFF. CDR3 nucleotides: TGCGCCAGCAGTGAGTCACGGGGAGAATTCTACAATGAGCAGTTCTTC.

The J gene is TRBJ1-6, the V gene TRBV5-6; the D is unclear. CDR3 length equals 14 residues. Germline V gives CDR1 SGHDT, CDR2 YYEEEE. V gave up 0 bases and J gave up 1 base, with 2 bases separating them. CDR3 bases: TGTGCCAGCAGCTTGGATTCCTATAATTCACCCCTCCACTTT. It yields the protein CASSLDSYNSPLHF.

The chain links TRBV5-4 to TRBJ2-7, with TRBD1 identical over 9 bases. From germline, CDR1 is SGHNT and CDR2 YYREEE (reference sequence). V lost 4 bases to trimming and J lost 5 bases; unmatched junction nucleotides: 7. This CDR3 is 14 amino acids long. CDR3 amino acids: CASSRRTGADEQYF. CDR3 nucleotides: TGTGCCAGCAGCCGGAGGACAGGGGCTGACGAGCAGTACTTC.

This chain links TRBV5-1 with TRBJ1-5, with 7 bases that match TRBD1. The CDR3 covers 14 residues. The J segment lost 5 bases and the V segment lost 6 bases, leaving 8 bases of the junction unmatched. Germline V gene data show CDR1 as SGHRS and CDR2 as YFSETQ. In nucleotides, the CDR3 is TGCGCCAGCAAGGTGGGGCAGGGGGATCAGCCCCAGCATTTT. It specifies CASKVGQGDQPQHF.

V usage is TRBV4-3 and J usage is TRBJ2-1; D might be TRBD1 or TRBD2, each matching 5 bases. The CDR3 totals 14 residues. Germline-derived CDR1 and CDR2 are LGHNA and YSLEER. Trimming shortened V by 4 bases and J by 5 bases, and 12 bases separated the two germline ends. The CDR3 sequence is CASSPSRDHNEQFF. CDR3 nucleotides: TGCGCCAGCAGCCCCTCAAGGGACCACAATGAGCAGTTCTTC.

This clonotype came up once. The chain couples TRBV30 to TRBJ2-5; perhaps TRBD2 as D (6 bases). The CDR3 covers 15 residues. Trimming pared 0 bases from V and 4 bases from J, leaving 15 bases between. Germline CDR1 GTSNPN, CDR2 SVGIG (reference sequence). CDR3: CAWSVGWGDGETQYF. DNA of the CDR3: TGTGCCTGGAGTGTTGGGTGGGGGGACGGAGAGACCCAGTACTTC.

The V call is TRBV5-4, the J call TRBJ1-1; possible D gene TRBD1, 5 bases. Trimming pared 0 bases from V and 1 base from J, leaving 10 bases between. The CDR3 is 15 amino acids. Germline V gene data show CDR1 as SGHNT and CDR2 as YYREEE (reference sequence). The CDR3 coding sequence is TGTGCCAGCAGCTTGGCCCCGGGGGGGAACACTGAAGCTTTCTTT. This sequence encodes CASSLAPGGNTEAFF.

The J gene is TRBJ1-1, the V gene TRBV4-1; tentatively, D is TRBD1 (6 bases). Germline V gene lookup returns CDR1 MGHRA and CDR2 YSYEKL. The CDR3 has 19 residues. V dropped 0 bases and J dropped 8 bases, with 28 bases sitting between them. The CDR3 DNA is TGCGCCAGCAGCCAAGATTGGACAGCAAACAGGTTGACAGCAATCGAAGCTTTCTTT. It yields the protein CASSQDWTANRLTAIEAFF.

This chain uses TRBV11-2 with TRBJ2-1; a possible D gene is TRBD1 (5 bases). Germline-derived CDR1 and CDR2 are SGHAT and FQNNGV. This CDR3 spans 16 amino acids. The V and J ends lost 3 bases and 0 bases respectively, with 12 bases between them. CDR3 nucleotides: TGTGCCAGCAGCTTTGGGGCGGCAGCCTCCTACAATGAGCAGTTCTTC. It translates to CASSFGAAASYNEQFF.

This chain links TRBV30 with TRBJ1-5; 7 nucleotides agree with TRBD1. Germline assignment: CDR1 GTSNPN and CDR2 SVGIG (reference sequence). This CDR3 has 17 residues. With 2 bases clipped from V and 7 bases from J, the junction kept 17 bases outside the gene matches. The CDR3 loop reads CAWSNGWQTGTEQPQHF. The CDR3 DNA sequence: TGTGCCTGGAGTAACGGTTGGCAGACAGGGACTGAGCAGCCCCAGCATTTT. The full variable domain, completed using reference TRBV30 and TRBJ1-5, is SQTIHQWPATLVQPVGSPLSLECTVEGTSNPNLYWYRQAAGRGLQLLFYSVGIGQISSEVPQNLSASRPQDRQFILSSKKLLLSDSGFYLCAWSNGWQTGTEQPQHFGDGTRLSIL.

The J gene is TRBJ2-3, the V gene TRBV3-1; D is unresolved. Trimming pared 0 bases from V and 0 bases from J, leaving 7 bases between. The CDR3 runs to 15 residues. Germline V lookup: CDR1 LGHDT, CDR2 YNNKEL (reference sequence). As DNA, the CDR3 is TGTGCCAGCAGCCAAGAACCCAGTAGCACAGATACGCAGTATTTT. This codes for CASSQEPSSTDTQYF.

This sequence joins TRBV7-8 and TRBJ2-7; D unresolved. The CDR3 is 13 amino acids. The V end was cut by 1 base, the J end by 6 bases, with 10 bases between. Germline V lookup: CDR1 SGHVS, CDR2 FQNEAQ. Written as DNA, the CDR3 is TGTGCCAGCAGCTTAGAAGGGTTCCCCGAGCAGTACTTC. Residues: CASSLEGFPEQYF.

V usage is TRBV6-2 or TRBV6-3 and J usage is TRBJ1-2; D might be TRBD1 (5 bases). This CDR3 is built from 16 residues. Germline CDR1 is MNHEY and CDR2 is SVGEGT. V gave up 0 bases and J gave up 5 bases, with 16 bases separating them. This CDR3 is CASSYSITQGGYGYTF. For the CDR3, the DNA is TGTGCCAGCAGTTACTCGATTACCCAGGGAGGATATGGCTACACCTTC.

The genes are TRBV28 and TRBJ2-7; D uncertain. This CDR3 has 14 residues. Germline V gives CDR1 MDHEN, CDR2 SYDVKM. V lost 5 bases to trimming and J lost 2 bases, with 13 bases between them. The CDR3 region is CASSPDGLTYEQYF. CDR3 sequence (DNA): TGTGCCAGCAGTCCCGACGGCCTTACCTACGAGCAGTACTTC.

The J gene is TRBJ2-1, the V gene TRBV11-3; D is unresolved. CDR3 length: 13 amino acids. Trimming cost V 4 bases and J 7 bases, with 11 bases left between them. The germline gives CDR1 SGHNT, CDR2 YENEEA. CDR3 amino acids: CASSSPLANEQFF. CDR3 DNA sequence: TGTGCCAGCAGCTCCCCTCTCGCGAATGAGCAGTTCTTC.

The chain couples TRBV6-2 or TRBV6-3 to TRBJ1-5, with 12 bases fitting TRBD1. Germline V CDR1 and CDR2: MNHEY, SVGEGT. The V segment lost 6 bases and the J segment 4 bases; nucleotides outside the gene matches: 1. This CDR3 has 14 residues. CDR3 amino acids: CASRGQGANQPQHF. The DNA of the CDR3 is TGTGCCAGCAGGGGACAGGGGGCAAATCAGCCCCAGCATTTT.

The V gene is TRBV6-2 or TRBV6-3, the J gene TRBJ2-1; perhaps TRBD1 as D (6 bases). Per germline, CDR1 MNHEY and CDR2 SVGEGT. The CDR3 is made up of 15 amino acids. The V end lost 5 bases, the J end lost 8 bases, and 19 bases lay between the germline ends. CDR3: CASSDGTSPRHEQFF. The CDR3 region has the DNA TGTGCCAGCAGTGATGGGACATCCCCGAGGCATGAGCAGTTCTTC.

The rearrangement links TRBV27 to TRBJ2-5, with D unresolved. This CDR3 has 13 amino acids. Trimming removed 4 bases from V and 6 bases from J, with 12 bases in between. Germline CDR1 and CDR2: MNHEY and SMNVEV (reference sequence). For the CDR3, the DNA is TGTGCCAGCAGTTCCCCTTCCGCAAAGACCCAGTACTTC. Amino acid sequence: CASSSPSAKTQYF.

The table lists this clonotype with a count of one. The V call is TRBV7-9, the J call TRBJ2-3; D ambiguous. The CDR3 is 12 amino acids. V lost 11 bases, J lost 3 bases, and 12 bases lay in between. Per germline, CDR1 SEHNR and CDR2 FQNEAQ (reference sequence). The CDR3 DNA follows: TGTGCCCAAAGTGAGTTGACAGATACGCAGTATTTT. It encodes CAQSELTDTQYF.

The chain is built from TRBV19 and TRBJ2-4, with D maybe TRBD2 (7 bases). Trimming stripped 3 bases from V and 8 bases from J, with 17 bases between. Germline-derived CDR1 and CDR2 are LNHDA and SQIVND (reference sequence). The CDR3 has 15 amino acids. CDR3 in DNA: TGTGCCAGTAGTATGCAGCGGGGCAGGGGAGACATTCAGTACTTC. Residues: CASSMQRGRGDIQYF. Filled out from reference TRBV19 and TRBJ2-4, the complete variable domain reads DGGITQSPKYLFRKEGQNVTLSCEQNLNHDAMYWYRQDPGQGLRLIYYSQIVNDFQKGDIAEGYSVSREKKESFPLTVTSAQKNPTAFYLCASSMQRGRGDIQYFGAGTRLSVL.

CDR3 nucleotides: TGTGCCACCAGCAGAGATTGGGAGAATCAGCCCCAGCATTTT. Its protein is CATSRDWENQPQHF. This chain joins TRBV15 and TRBJ1-5; D gene uncertain. The CDR3 contains 14 residues. Germline values: CDR1 LNHNV, CDR2 YYDKDF (reference sequence). Trimming took off 0 bases at V and 4 bases at J, with 7 bases between the two ends.

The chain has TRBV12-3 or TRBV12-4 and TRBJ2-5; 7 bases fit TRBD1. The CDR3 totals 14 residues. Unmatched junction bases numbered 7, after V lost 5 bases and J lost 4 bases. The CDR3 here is CASSRRAGGETQYF. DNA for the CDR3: TGTGCCAGCAGTCGTAGGGCAGGGGGAGAGACCCAGTACTTC.

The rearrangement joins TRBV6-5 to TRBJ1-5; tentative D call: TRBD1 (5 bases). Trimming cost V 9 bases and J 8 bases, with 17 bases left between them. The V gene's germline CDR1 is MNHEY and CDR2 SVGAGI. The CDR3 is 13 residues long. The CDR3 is CASSGGALKPQHF. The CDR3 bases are TGTGCCAGTTCAGGAGGGGCATTGAAGCCCCAGCATTTT.

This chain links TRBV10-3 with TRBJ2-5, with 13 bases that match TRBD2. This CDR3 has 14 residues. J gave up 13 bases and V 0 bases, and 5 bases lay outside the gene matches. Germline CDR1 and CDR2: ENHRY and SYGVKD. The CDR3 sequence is CAISESGLAGVPYF. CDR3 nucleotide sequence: TGTGCCATCAGTGAGTCCGGACTAGCGGGAGTTCCGTACTTC.

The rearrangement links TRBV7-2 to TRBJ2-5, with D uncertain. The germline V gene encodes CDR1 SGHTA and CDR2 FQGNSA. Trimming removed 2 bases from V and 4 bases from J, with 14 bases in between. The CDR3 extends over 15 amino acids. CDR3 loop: CASSLRSWVRETQYF. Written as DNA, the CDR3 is TGTGCCAGCAGCTTAAGGTCCTGGGTTCGAGAGACCCAGTACTTC.

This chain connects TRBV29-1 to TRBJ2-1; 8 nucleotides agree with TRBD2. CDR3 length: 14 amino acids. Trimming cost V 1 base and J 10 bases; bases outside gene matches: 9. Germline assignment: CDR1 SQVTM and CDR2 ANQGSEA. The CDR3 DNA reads TGCAGCGTTGAAGGCGGACTAGCTGCCGGGGAGCAGTTCTTC. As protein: CSVEGGLAAGEQFF.

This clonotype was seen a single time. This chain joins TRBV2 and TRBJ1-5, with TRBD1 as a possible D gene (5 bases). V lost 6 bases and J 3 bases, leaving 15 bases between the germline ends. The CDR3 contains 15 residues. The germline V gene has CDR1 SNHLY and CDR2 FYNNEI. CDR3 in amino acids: CASRETRGPNQPQHF. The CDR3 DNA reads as TGTGCCAGCAGGGAGACGAGGGGTCCCAATCAGCCCCAGCATTTT.